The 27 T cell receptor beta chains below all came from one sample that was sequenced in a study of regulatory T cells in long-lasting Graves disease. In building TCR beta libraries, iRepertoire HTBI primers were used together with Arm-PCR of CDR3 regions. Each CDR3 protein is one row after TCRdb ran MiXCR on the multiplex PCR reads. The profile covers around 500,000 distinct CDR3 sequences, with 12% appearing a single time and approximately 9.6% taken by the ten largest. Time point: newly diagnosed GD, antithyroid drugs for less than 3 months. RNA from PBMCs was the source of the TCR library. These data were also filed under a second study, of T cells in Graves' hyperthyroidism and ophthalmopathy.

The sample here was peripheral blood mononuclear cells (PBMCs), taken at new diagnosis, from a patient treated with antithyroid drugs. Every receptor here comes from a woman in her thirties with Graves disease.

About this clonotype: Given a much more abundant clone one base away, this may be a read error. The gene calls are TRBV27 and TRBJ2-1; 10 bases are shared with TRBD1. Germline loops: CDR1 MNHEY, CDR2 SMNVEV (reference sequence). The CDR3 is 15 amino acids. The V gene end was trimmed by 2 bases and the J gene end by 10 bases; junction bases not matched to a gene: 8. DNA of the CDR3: TGTGCCAGCAGTTTAGCCGGGACAGGGGTTGCCGAGCAGTTCTTC. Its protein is CASSLAGTGVAEQFF.

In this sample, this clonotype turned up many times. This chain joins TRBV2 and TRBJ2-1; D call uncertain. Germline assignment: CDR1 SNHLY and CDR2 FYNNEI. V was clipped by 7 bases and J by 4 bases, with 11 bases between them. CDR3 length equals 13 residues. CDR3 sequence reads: CASKVRNYNEQFF. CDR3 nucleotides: TGTGCCAGCAAGGTCAGGAATTACAATGAGCAGTTCTTC. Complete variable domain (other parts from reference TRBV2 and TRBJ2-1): EPEVTQTPSHQVTQMGQEVILRCVPISNHLYFYWYRQILGQKVEFLVSFYNNEISEKSEIFDDQFSVERPDGSNFTLKIRSTKLEDSAMYFCASKVRNYNEQFFGPGTRLTVL.

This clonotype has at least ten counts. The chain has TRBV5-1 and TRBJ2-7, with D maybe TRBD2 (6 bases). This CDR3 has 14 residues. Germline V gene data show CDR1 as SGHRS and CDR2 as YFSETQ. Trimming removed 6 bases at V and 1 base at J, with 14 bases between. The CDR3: CASNLDGGSYEQYF. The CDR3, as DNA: TGCGCCAGCAACCTTGATGGGGGGTCCTACGAGCAGTACTTC. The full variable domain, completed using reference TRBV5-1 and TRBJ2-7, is KAGVTQTPRYLIKTRGQQVTLSCSPISGHRSVSWYQQTPGQGLQFLFEYFSETQRNKGNFPGRFSGRQFSNSRSEMNVSTLELGDSALYLCASNLDGGSYEQYFGPGTRLTVT.

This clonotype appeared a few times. CDR3 DNA sequence: TGTGCCAGTAATTTGGGTAGCTCCTACAATGAGCAGTTCTTC. Translated, it gives CASNLGSSYNEQFF. This chain uses TRBV19 with TRBJ2-1; no definite D call. V was pared by 7 bases and J by 0 bases, with 10 bases between. The CDR3 spans 14 residues. CDR1 and CDR2 from the germline V gene are LNHDA and SQIVND (reference sequence). The entire variable domain, with the rest obtained from reference TRBV19 and TRBJ2-1, is as follows: DGGITQSPKYLFRKEGQNVTLSCEQNLNHDAMYWYRQDPGQGLRLIYYSQIVNDFQKGDIAEGYSVSREKKESFPLTVTSAQKNPTAFYLCASNLGSSYNEQFFGPGTRLTVL.

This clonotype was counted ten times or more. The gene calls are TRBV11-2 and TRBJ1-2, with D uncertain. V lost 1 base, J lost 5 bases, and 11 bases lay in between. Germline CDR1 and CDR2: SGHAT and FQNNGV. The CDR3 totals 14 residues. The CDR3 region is CASSLASAVYGYTF. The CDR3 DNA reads TGTGCCAGCAGCTTAGCGTCGGCGGTGTATGGCTACACCTTC.

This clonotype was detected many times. The CDR3 nucleotides read TGTGCCAGCAGTTACGCAGGGGGCGGTCAGCCCCAGCATTTT. It encodes CASSYAGGGQPQHF. The chain uses TRBV6-2 or TRBV6-3 and TRBJ1-5; 8 bases line up with TRBD1. The CDR3 loop spans 14 amino acids. V lost 2 bases to trimming and J lost 6 bases; unmatched junction nucleotides: 3. Germline values: CDR1 MNHEY, CDR2 SVGEGT.

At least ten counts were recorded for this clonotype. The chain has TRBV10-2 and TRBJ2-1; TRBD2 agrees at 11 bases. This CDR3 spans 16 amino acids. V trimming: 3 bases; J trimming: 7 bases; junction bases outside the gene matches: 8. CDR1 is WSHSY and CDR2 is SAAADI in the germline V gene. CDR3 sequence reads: CASSDRLAGGKNEQFF. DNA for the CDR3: TGCGCCAGCAGTGACCGGCTAGCGGGAGGTAAAAATGAGCAGTTCTTC.

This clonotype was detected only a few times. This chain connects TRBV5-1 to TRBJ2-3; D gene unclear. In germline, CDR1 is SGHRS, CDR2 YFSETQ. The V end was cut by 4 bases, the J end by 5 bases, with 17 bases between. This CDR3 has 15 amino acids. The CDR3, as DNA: TGCGCCAGCAGCCCCAGAGTGAGCTCAGGAGATACGCAGTATTTT. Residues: CASSPRVSSGDTQYF.

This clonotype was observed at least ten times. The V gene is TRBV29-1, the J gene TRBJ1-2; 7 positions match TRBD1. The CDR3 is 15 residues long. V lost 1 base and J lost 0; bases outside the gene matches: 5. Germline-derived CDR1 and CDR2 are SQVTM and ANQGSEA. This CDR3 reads CSVEGGRGTNYGYTF. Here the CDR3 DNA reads TGCAGCGTTGAAGGCGGCAGGGGGACTAACTATGGCTACACCTTC.

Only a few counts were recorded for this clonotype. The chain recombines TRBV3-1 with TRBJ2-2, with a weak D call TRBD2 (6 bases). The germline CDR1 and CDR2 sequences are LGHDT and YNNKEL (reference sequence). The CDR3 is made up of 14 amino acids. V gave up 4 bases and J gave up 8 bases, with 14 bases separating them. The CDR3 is CASSPGRGAGELFF. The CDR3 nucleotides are TGTGCCAGCAGCCCAGGACGCGGGGCGGGGGAGCTGTTTTTT.

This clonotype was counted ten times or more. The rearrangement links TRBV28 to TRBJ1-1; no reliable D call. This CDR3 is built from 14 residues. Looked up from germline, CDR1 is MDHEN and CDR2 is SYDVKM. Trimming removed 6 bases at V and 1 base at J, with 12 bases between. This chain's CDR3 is CASSLYTGNTEAFF. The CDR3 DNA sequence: TGTGCCAGCAGCCTCTATACGGGGAACACTGAAGCTTTCTTT. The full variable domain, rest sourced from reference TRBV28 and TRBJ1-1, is DVKVTQSSRYLVKRTGEKVFLECVQDMDHENMFWYRQDPGLGLRLIYFSYDVKMKEKGDIPEGYSVSREKKERFSLILESASTNQTSMYLCASSLYTGNTEAFFGQGTRLTVV.

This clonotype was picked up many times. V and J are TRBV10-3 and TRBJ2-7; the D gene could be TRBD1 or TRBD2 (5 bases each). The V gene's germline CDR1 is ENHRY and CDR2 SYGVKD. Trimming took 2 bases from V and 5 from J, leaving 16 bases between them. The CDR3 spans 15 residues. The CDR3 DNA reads TGTGCCATCAGTGAGAGTGTAGGGGAGAGAAACGAGCAGTACTTC. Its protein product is CAISESVGERNEQYF.

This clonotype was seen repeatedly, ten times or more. CDR3 region: CASSLPGLAGVGNEQFF. The CDR3 coding sequence is TGTGCCAGCAGCTTACCGGGACTAGCGGGAGTGGGGAATGAGCAGTTCTTC. The chain employs TRBV5-5 and TRBJ2-1, with 14 bases aligning to TRBD2. The CDR3 contains 17 residues. CDR1 is SGHKS, CDR2 YYEKEE, per germline (reference sequence). V was pared by 2 bases and J by 7 bases, with 8 bases of the junction left unmatched.

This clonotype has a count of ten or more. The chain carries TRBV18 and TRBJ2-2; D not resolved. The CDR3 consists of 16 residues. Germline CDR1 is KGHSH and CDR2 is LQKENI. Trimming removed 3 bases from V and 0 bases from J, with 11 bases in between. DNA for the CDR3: TGTGCCAGCTCACCCCCGGAGAAAACGAACACCGGGGAGCTGTTTTTT. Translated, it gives CASSPPEKTNTGELFF.

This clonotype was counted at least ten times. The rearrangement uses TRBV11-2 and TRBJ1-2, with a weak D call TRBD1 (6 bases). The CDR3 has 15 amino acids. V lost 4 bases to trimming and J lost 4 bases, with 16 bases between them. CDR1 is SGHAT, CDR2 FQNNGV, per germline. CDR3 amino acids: CASSSPPGALYGYTF. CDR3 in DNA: TGTGCCAGCAGCTCCCCCCCAGGGGCCCTCTATGGCTACACCTTC.

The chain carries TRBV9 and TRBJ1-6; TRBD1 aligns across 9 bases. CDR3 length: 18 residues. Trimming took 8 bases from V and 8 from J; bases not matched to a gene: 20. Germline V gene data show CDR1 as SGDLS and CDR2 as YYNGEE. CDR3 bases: TGTGCCAGTTCAGAGGGACAGGGAAAGGCCATGGCCTATTCACCCCTCCACTTT. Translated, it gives CASSEGQGKAMAYSPLHF.

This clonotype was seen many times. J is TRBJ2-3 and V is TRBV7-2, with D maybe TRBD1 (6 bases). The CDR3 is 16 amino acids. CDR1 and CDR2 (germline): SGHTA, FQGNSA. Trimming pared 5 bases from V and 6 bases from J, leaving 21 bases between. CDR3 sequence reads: CASSLTGIGMKDTQYF. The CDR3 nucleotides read TGTGCCAGCAGCCTAACAGGGATTGGGATGAAGGATACGCAGTATTTT.

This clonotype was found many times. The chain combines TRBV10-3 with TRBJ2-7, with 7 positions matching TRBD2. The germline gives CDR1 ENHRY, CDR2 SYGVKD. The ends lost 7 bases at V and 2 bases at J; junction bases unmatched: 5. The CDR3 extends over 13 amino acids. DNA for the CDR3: TGTGCCATCATGGGGGGGGAAACCTACGAGCAGTACTTC. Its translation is CAIMGGETYEQYF.

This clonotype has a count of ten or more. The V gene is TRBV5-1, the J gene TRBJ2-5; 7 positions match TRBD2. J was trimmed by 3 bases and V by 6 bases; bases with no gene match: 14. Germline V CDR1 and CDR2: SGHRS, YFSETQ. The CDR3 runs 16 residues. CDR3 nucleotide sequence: TGCGCCAGCACCATCCAGGGCGGGAGAGCGGAAGAGACCCAGTACTTC. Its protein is CASTIQGGRAEETQYF. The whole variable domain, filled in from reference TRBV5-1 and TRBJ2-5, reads KAGVTQTPRYLIKTRGQQVTLSCSPISGHRSVSWYQQTPGQGLQFLFEYFSETQRNKGNFPGRFSGRQFSNSRSEMNVSTLELGDSALYLCASTIQGGRAEETQYFGPGTRLLVL.

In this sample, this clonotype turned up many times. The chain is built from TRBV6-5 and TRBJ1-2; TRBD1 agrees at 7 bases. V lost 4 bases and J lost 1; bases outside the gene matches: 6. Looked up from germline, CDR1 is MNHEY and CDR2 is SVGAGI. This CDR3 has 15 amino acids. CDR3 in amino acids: CASSSTGSHNYGYTF. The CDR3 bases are TGTGCCAGCAGTTCGACAGGGTCCCATAACTATGGCTACACCTTC.

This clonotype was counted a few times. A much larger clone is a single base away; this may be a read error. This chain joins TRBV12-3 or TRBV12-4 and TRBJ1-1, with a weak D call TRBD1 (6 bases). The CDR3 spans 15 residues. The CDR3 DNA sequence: TGTGCCAGCAGTTTAGACAGGGCTGGCGGCACTGAAACTTTCTTT. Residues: CASSLDRAGGTETFF.

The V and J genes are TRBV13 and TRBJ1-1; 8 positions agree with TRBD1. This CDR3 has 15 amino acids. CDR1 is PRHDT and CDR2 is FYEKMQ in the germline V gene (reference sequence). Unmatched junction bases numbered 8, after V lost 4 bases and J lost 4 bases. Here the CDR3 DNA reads TGTGCCAGCAGCTCGCCGACAGGGGCGACCACTGAAGCTTTCTTT. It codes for CASSSPTGATTEAFF.

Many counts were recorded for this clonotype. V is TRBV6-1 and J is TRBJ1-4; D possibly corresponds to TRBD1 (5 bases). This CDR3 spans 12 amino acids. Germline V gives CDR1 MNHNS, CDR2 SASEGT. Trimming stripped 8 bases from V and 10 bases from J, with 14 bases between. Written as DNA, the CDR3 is TGTGCCAGCTCAAATAGGGGCAGAAAACTGTTTTTT. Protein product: CASSNRGRKLFF.

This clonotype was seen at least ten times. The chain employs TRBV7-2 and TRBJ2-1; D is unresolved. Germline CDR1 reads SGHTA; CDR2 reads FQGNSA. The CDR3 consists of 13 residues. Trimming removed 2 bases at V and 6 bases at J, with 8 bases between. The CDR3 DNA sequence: TGTGCCAGCAGCTTACTCCTCTGCAATGAGCAGTTCTTC. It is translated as CASSLLLCNEQFF.

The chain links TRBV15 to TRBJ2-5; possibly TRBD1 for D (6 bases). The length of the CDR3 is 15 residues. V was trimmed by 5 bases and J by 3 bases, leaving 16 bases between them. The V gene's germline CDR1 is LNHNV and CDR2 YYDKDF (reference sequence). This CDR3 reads CATSRNPGQKETQYF. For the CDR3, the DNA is TGTGCCACCAGCCGAAACCCGGGACAAAAAGAGACCCAGTACTTC. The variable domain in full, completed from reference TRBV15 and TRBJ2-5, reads DAMVIQNPRYQVTQFGKPVTLSCSQTLNHNVMYWYQQKSSQAPKLLFHYYDKDFNNEADTPDNFQSRRPNTSFCFLDIRSPGLGDTAMYLCATSRNPGQKETQYFGPGTRLLVL.

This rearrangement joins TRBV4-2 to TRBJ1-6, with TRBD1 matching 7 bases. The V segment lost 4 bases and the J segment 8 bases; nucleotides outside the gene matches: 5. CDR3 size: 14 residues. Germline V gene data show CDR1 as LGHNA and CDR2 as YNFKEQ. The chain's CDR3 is CASSPGQQDSPLHF. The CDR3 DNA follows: TGTGCCAGCAGCCCGGGACAGCAAGATTCACCCCTCCACTTT.

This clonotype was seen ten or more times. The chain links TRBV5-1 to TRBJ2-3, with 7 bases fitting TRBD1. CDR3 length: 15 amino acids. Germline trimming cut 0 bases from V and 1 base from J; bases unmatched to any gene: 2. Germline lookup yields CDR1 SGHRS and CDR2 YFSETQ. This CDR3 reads CASSLDGTGTDTQYF. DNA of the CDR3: TGCGCCAGCAGCTTGGATGGGACAGGCACAGATACGCAGTATTTT.